This T cell receptor (beta chain) was identified during a study of blood T cell repertoires in COVID-19 (dated by TCRdb to about 2020). Background on the whole study: Samples covering the acute and convalescent phases of COVID-19 were provided by collaborators in the United States, Italy and Spain. The material from the prospective study consisted of cDNA or gDNA derived from T cells, B-cell-depleted T cells, or PBMCs. Deeply sampled blood TCRbeta repertoires from subjects exposed to, actively infected with, or recovered from COVID-19 were included in the dataset. The repertoires were released in a freely available public database meant as a resource for research on the immune response to SARS-CoV-2. The samples were drawn from two sources: the first 160 participants of the ongoing ImmuneRACE study, and fewer than 1,500 subjects contributed by 6 global collaborators. A de-identified subject ID, COVID-19 status, age in years and sex were almost always included in the sample metadata. Where available, HLA class I and class II types were obtained from metadata supplied by the sample provider rather than from assay-based typing. What the authors observed across the whole study: Clinical and demographic metadata were provided uncurated, with the amount varying by source and participant.

TCRbeta CDR3 regions were amplified from genomic DNA using the immunoSEQ Assay, a bias-controlled multiplex PCR. Regarding the original processing steps: Nucleated cell counts per sample were estimated from amplification of reference gene primers within the assay. Sequence reads were collapsed and filtered to measure the absolute abundance of every unique TCRbeta CDR3 rearrangement. Productive Simpson clonality was computed per sample as the square root of Simpson's diversity index over productive rearrangements. As stored in TCRdb, this immuneACCESS dataset retains in-frame rearrangements with V and J assigned. A fraction of the clones does not appear; measured against another copy, unresolved V genes explain less than half of the discrepancy, and the remainder lacks a known reason. V and J calls and clone size are copied from that table; D and trimming were computed from the DNA. For this sample the table gives 100,000 to 150,000 clones, of which roughly 88% were detected only once. The ten largest clones represent 7.5% to 8% of the sample.

A word on this clone: What antigen it recognizes has not been identified. Base qualities are missing; no much larger clone stands one base away.

Each collaborating institution followed its own protocols to collect whole blood in K2EDTA tubes. For TCRbeta analysis, collaborators shipped samples as frozen whole blood, isolated PBMCs, or DNA extracted from either of those sample types. Deletion took 3 bases off V and 10 bases off J, with a span of 24 bases between the germline ends. CDR1 and CDR2 are drawn from the germline V gene (reference sequence): LNHDA, SQIVND. Its CDR3 holds 16 amino acids, cysteine through phenylalanine. The entry retains the CDR3 DNA only, 48 bases that are in frame from base 1. The receptor was derived from a man between 45 and 60 years old with acute or convalescent COVID-19. The sample taken for sequencing was peripheral blood. The sequence joins TRBV19 to TRBJ1-1; the D gene is possibly TRBD1, with 6 bases matching. The CDR3 is CASSISVGGGNYGAFF. The DNA is as follows: TGTGCCAGTAGTATCTCGGTGGGAGGGGGAAATTACGGAGCTTTCTTT.